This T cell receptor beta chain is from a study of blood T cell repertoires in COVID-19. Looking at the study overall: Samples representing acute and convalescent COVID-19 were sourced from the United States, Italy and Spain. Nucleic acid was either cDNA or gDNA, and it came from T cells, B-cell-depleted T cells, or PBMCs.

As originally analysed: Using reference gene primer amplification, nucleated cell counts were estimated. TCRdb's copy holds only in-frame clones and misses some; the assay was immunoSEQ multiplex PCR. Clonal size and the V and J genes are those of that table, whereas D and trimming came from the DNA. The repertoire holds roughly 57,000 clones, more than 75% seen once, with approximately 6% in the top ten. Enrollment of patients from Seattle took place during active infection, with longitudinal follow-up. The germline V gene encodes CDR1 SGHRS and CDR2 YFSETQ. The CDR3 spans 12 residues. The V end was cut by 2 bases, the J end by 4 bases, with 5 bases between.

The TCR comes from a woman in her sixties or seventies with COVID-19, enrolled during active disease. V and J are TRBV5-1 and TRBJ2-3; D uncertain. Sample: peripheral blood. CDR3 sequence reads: CASSFFADTQYF. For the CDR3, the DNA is TGCGCCAGCAGCTTCTTTGCAGATACGCAGTATTTT.